This T cell receptor beta chain derives from a study of vaccination and CD4 T cells after COVID-19. Study summary: Overlapping spike peptides of SARS-CoV-2, HCoV-NL63, HCoV-OC43 and HCoV-229E were used, and cells were stimulated with them.

With the Oncomine TCR Beta short-read assay, DNA from cultured CD4+ T cells was sequenced. TCRdb reanalysed the PCR reads using MiXCR and keeps one entry per CDR3 protein. The sample holds around 20,000 distinct CDR3 sequences; 47% are singletons and the top ten take about 13%. Treatment: roughly ten-day PBMC culture with coronavirus spike peptide pools or control peptides (ViraFEST assay). This clonotype was detected only a few times. Its target is not known. Findings and limits, study-wide: The median count of SARS-CoV-2-reactive clonotypes rose from 21 to 38, not significantly.

Between the trimmed V and J ends, which lost 5 bases and 3 bases, there was a span of 18 bases. This CDR3 has 16 amino acids. The germline gives CDR1 MNHEY, CDR2 SVGEGT. The chain has TRBV6-2 or TRBV6-3 and TRBJ2-3, with D perhaps TRBD2 (5 bases). Sequencing used cultured CD4+ T cells from blood. The clonotype was recovered from a human donor with COVID-19. In nucleotides, the CDR3 is TGTGCCAGCAGTGCCTCCCGGGAATCCGGGACAGATACGCAGTATTTT. This gives the protein CASSASRESGTDTQYF.